The clone carrying this TCR beta chain came up many times. CDR1 is SGHTS, CDR2 YDEGEE, per germline. The CDR3 sequence is 16 residues long. V was trimmed by 4 bases and J by 0 bases, leaving 11 bases between them. Noted time point: pre-sensitization, week 0. Described treatment: therapeutic diphenylcyclopropenone sensitization with weekly scalp DPC. Original processing notes: Samples had a median of around 91,000 TCRs, ranging roughly 23,224 to 750,000. Using its own MiXCR run on the RACE reads, TCRdb lists one record per CDR3 protein. Here the V and J calls rest on TCRdb's processing, not on the authors' analysis. The table lists more than 300,000 distinct CDR3 sequences, 4.5% to 5.5% of them singletons. The data are from a study of human T cells and chemical hapten exposure.

The chain recombines TRBV5-8 with TRBJ1-6, with D unresolved. This clonotype was obtained from a woman between 45 and 60 years old with alopecia areata. Some clones in this sample may be carry-over from other donors' samples. Sequenced here: whole blood, sampled in connection with sensitization to the hapten diphenylcyclopropenone (DPC). The CDR3 region has the DNA TGTGCCAGCAGCCCCGACTGGAGCTCCTATAATTCACCCCTCCACTTT. Amino acids: CASSPDWSSYNSPLHF.